This T cell receptor (beta chain) came from a study of cytomegalovirus exposure and HLA in healthy donors. Study observations and caveats: TCR beta sequences reportedly predicted the HLA-A and HLA-B alleles of most subjects accurately. The number of N-insertions in an Asian-associated ancestry cluster was reportedly below the approximately 600-donor mean in a later analysis.

The study ran its PCR with 60 Vbeta and 13 Jbeta primers. Sequencing used immunoSEQ multiplex PCR; TCRdb keeps in-frame clones, though not all of them. Its clone listing holds 200,000 or so clones. As regards this clone: Antigen specificity is unknown.

Trimming removed 6 bases from V and 3 bases from J; junction bases left unmatched: 5. This CDR3 is built from 14 residues. The germline V gene encodes CDR1 SGHAT and CDR2 FQNNGV. This clonotype was obtained from a boy aged 10-17 years in good health and CMV-seronegative. The chain joins TRBV11-2 to TRBJ1-3; 7 bases map to TRBD1. Material for sequencing was PBMCs. The CDR3 is CASSSPGGGNTIYF. The CDR3, as DNA: TGTGCCAGCAGTTCTCCAGGGGGTGGAAACACCATATATTTT.